These 19 T cell receptor beta chains came from one sample sequenced in a study of PD-L1 blockade in urothelial cancer. Sequencing was performed with immunoSEQ multiplex PCR; in TCRdb, only in-frame clones are kept and a portion is missing. The table lists 55,000 to 70,000 clones, almost 85% of them singletons. Specimen: PBMCs, collected around atezolizumab (anti-PD-L1) treatment. These receptors came from a man aged 70 or older with urothelial cancer.

The chain couples TRBV5-1 to TRBJ2-7; TRBD1 might be the D (5 bases). Germline V gene sequence: CDR1 SGHRS, CDR2 YFSETQ. Trimming left V 0 bases short and J 4 bases short, with 17 bases between. This CDR3 has 16 amino acids. The CDR3 DNA follows: TGCGCCAGCAGCTTGGCCGGACACAGCGTTTCGTACGAGCAGTACTTC. Protein sequence: CASSLAGHSVSYEQYF.

This chain connects TRBV29-1 to TRBJ2-5, with 9 nucleotides matching TRBD2. The V gene's germline CDR1 is SQVTM and CDR2 ANQGSEA. The CDR3 loop spans 13 amino acids. With 6 bases clipped from V and 5 bases from J, the junction kept 7 bases outside the gene matches. CDR3 residues: CSVKPTSGETQYF. In DNA, the CDR3 is TGCAGCGTCAAACCTACTAGCGGGGAGACCCAGTACTTC.

The chain is built from TRBV5-1 and TRBJ2-5; 7 bases map to TRBD1. From germline, CDR1 is SGHRS and CDR2 YFSETQ. The CDR3 contains 12 residues. V lost 9 bases to trimming and J lost 2 bases; unmatched junction nucleotides: 4. In nucleotides, the CDR3 is TGCGCCACCCGGGACAGTCAAGAGACCCAGTACTTC. It specifies CATRDSQETQYF.

The chain links TRBV7-8 to TRBJ2-7, with TRBD2 identical over 10 bases. J gave up 2 bases and V 4 bases, and 2 bases lay outside the gene matches. Germline loops: CDR1 SGHVS, CDR2 FQNEAQ. This CDR3 contains 14 residues. The CDR3 spells CASSSGLAAYEQYF. Here the CDR3 DNA reads TGTGCCAGCAGCTCCGGACTAGCGGCCTACGAGCAGTACTTC.

This rearrangement joins TRBV28 to TRBJ2-2, with 7 nucleotides matching TRBD1. J lost 7 bases, V lost 3 bases, and 2 bases had no gene match. The CDR3 spans 13 residues. The germline gives CDR1 MDHEN, CDR2 SYDVKM. The CDR3 here is CASSFPGGGELFF. The CDR3 DNA follows: TGTGCCAGCAGTTTTCCAGGGGGCGGGGAGCTGTTTTTT.

The gene calls are TRBV10-3 and TRBJ2-1, with 8 bases aligning to TRBD1. V lost 4 bases to trimming and J lost 5 bases; unmatched junction nucleotides: 10. The CDR3 runs to 16 residues. Germline CDR1 reads ENHRY; CDR2 reads SYGVKD. The CDR3 sequence: CAISGTGRPSHNEQFF. CDR3 sequence (DNA): TGTGCCATCAGTGGGACAGGGAGACCGTCACACAATGAGCAGTTCTTC.

The gene calls are TRBV25-1 and TRBJ2-3; D is perhaps TRBD2 (7 bases). V was cut by 3 bases and J by 4 bases, with 14 bases left in between. The germline CDR1 and CDR2 sequences are MGHDK and SYGVNS. The CDR3 runs to 15 residues. CDR3 residues: CASSDRGGWADTQYF. The CDR3 bases are TGTGCCAGCAGTGATAGGGGGGGTTGGGCAGATACGCAGTATTTT. The full variable domain, with the rest looked up from reference TRBV25-1 and TRBJ2-3, is EADIYQTPRYLVIGTGKKITLECSQTMGHDKMYWYQQDPGMELHLIHYSYGVNSTEKGDLSSESTVSRIRTEHFPLTLESARPSHTSQYLCASSDRGGWADTQYFGPGTRLTVL.

This sequence joins TRBV14 and TRBJ1-1; the match to TRBD1 covers 7 bases. The germline CDR1 and CDR2 sequences are SGHDN and FVKESK. J gave up 5 bases and V 3 bases, and 3 bases lay outside the gene matches. This CDR3 spans 13 amino acids. The CDR3 region has the DNA TGTGCCAGCAGCCAGCTCAGGGGGACTGAAGCTTTCTTT. Its translation: CASSQLRGTEAFF.

The CDR3 region is CASSGARGNQPQHF. The DNA for the CDR3 is TGTGCCAGCAGTGGCGCGAGGGGCAATCAGCCCCAGCATTTT. The chain joins TRBV6-6 to TRBJ1-5; D unresolved. V gave up 5 bases and J gave up 2 bases, with 10 bases separating them. The CDR3 covers 14 residues. Germline values: CDR1 MNHNY, CDR2 SVGAGI (reference sequence).

Only one count was recorded for this clone. The junction does not match germline at one end; this may be a read error. The chain links TRBV7-7 to TRBJ2-5; TRBD2 matches at 10 bases. The CDR3 totals 16 residues. Germline V gene data show CDR1 as SSHAT and CDR2 as FNYEAQ (reference sequence). The CDR3 DNA is TGTGCTAGCAGCTTAGGAAGAGCGGGAGGGCAAGAGACCCAGTACTTC. Protein product: CASSLGRAGGQETQYF.

This chain joins TRBV5-1 and TRBJ2-7; TRBD1 agrees at 10 bases. CDR1 is SGHRS, CDR2 YFSETQ, per germline. The CDR3 consists of 15 residues. Unmatched junction bases numbered 6, after V lost 2 bases and J lost 4 bases. The CDR3 nucleotides are TGCGCCAGCAGCTTCTCGGGACAGGGGACATACGAGCAGTACTTC. Residues: CASSFSGQGTYEQYF.

This clone has a handful of counts. V is TRBV6-5 and J is TRBJ1-1; a weak D match, TRBD1 (5 bases). Germline assignment: CDR1 MNHEY and CDR2 SVGAGI. V was trimmed by 0 bases and J by 7 bases, leaving 6 bases between them. The CDR3 has 12 amino acids. The DNA of the CDR3 is TGTGCCAGCAGTTACTCGGGGGGTGAAGCTTTCTTT. Its translation is CASSYSGGEAFF.

The chain uses TRBV6-4 and TRBJ2-7; TRBD2 aligns across 10 bases. Trimming removed 3 bases from V and 2 bases from J; junction bases left unmatched: 1. The CDR3 spans 14 residues. CDR1 is MRHNA, CDR2 SNTAGT, per germline. CDR3 loop: CASSELAGPYEQYF. DNA for the CDR3: TGTGCCAGCAGTGAACTAGCGGGGCCCTACGAGCAGTACTTC.

The chain employs TRBV6-1 and TRBJ2-1; 7 bases fit TRBD1. The CDR3 runs 15 residues. Germline V gene sequence: CDR1 MNHNS, CDR2 SASEGT. The trim removed 11 bases at V and 5 bases at J, leaving 15 bases unmatched. The CDR3 region is CAVLRQGEHHNEQFF. The CDR3 DNA sequence: TGTGCCGTCCTCAGGCAGGGGGAGCACCACAATGAGCAGTTCTTC.

The chain employs TRBV30 and TRBJ2-3; TRBD1 might be the D (6 bases). In germline, CDR1 is GTSNPN, CDR2 SVGIG (reference sequence). The length of the CDR3 is 16 residues. Between the trimmed V and J ends, which lost 4 bases and 0 bases, there was a span of 17 bases. DNA of the CDR3: TGTGCCTGGACGGCAGGGGACCCTTTTAGCACAGATACGCAGTATTTT. Encoded protein: CAWTAGDPFSTDTQYF.

The chain has TRBV30 and TRBJ2-5; TRBD2 agrees at 9 bases. CDR1 GTSNPN and CDR2 SVGIG come from the germline V gene (reference sequence). Trimming took 2 bases from V and 5 from J; bases not matched to a gene: 3. The CDR3 loop spans 13 amino acids. This chain's CDR3 is CAWSNLAGETQYF. The CDR3 DNA reads TGTGCCTGGAGTAACCTAGCGGGGGAGACCCAGTACTTC. Full variable domain (rest looked up from reference TRBV30 and TRBJ2-5): SQTIHQWPATLVQPVGSPLSLECTVEGTSNPNLYWYRQAAGRGLQLLFYSVGIGQISSEVPQNLSASRPQDRQFILSSKKLLLSDSGFYLCAWSNLAGETQYFGPGTRLLVL.

The rearrangement links TRBV11-2 to TRBJ2-2; D is unresolved. The CDR3 has 14 residues. Trimming took off 0 bases at V and 1 base at J, with 3 bases between the two ends. CDR1 and CDR2 from the germline V gene are SGHAT and FQNNGV. The CDR3 protein is CASSLDGNTGELFF. The CDR3 region has the DNA TGTGCCAGCAGCTTAGACGGGAACACCGGGGAGCTGTTTTTT.

This rearrangement joins TRBV5-1 to TRBJ1-2; possibly TRBD1 for D (5 bases). The V and J ends lost 0 bases and 6 bases respectively, with 12 bases between them. Germline lookup yields CDR1 SGHRS and CDR2 YFSETQ. There are 14 residues in the CDR3. CDR3 residues: CASSLGEGLNGYTF. The CDR3 DNA reads as TGCGCCAGCAGCTTGGGTGAGGGACTGAATGGCTACACCTTC.

The chain combines TRBV7-9 with TRBJ2-1, with 10 bases matching TRBD2. With V trimmed by 5 bases and J by 2 bases, 15 bases remained unmatched. The germline V gene encodes CDR1 SEHNR and CDR2 FQNEAQ (reference sequence). The CDR3 sequence is 19 residues long. The CDR3 bases are TGTGCCAGCAGCCCACGGCTCCGTTTAGCGGGGGGAACCTACAATGAGCAGTTCTTC. Its translation is CASSPRLRLAGGTYNEQFF.